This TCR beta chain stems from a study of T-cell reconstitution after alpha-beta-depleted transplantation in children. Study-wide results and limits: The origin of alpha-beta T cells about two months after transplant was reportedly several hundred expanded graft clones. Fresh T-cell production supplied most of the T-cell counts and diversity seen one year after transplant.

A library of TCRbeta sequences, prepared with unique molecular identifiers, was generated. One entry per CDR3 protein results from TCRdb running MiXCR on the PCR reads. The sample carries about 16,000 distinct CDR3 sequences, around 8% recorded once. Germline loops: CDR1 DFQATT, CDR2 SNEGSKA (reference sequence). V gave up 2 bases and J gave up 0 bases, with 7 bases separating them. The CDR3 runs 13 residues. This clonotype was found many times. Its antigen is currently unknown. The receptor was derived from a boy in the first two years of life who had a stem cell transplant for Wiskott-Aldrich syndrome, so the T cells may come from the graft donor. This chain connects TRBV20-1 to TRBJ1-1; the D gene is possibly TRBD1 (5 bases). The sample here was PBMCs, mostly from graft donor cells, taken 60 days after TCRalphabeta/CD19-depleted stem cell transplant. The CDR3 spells CSARPRVNTEAFF. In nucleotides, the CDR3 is TGCAGTGCTAGACCCAGGGTGAACACTGAAGCTTTCTTT.